These T cell receptor beta chains were read from a single sample in a study of tumor-infiltrating lymphocytes in primary liver carcinoma. TCRdb re-analysed the multiplex PCR reads in MiXCR, keeping a single row per CDR3 protein. This table holds fewer than 80,000 distinct CDR3 sequences, roughly 71% found once. Sequencing was carried out using tumor-adjacent normal liver tissue. The receptors were sampled from a man aged 35-49 years with primary liver carcinoma and hepatitis B virus infection. Each CDR3 is given with its conserved first and last residue. The order of the fields is CDR3 DNA, CDR3 protein, V gene, J gene, D gene, clone size. D genes are given only for firm matches. Rows may omit the clone size; those that give it use once, few, many or a size class.

cdr3_nt: TGTGCCAGCAGCGATACAAAAAGGGTCGGTTTCAATGAGCAGTTCTTC
cdr3_aa: CASSDTKRVGFNEQFF
v_call: TRBV6-5
j_call: TRBJ2-1
d_call: -
clone_size: many

cdr3_nt: TGCAGCGAGACGGGACGGGTGAACACTGAAGCTTTCTTT
cdr3_aa: CSETGRVNTEAFF
v_call: TRBV29-1
j_call: TRBJ1-1
d_call: -
clone_size: -

cdr3_nt: TGTGCCAGCAGTTACTCGTCGGCGACTCCCTACGAGCAGTACTTC
cdr3_aa: CASSYSSATPYEQYF
v_call: TRBV6-6
j_call: TRBJ2-7
d_call: -
clone_size: -

cdr3_nt: TGTGCCAGCGGCTCCTTGGGAGGTAGCGGGGGGGCCTACAATGAGCAGTTCTTC
cdr3_aa: CASGSLGGSGGAYNEQFF
v_call: TRBV7-8
j_call: TRBJ2-1
d_call: TRBD2
clone_size: -

cdr3_nt: TGTGTCAGCAAGACGGGGACAGTCGATAGCAATCAGCCACAGTATTTT
cdr3_aa: CVSKTGTVDSNQPQYF
v_call: TRBV6-6
j_call: TRBJ2-3
d_call: TRBD1
clone_size: -

cdr3_nt: TGTGCCAGCATCCACGGAGGGGGGGGGTCCTACAATGAGCAGTTCTTC
cdr3_aa: CASIHGGGGSYNEQFF
v_call: TRBV6-2/TRBV6-3
j_call: TRBJ2-1
d_call: -
clone_size: few

cdr3_nt: TGCAGCGTTGGTACTAGCGGGAGCTACGAGCGGTACTTC
cdr3_aa: CSVGTSGSYERYF
v_call: TRBV29-1
j_call: TRBJ2-7
d_call: TRBD2
clone_size: -

cdr3_nt: TGTGCCAGCAGTCCGCGGACCGGGGAGCTGTTTTTT
cdr3_aa: CASSPRTGELFF
v_call: TRBV12-3/TRBV12-4
j_call: TRBJ2-2
d_call: -
clone_size: medium-sized

cdr3_nt: TGTGCCAGCAGCTTGGACAAGGCCGTCAAATACTTC
cdr3_aa: CASSLDKAVKYF
v_call: TRBV5-4
j_call: TRBJ2-5
d_call: -
clone_size: many

cdr3_nt: TGCAGCGTTGATGATCCGGACAGGTCGTCCTACAATGAGCAGTTCTTC
cdr3_aa: CSVDDPDRSSYNEQFF
v_call: TRBV29-1
j_call: TRBJ2-1
d_call: TRBD1
clone_size: -

cdr3_nt: TGTGCCAGCAGGACAGGGGCCGCCGGGGAGCTGTTTTTT
cdr3_aa: CASRTGAAGELFF
v_call: TRBV6-2/TRBV6-3
j_call: TRBJ2-2
d_call: TRBD1
clone_size: many

cdr3_nt: TGTGCCAGCAGTGAAGGGGTTGGGGGGAGACAGCACCAGCATTTT
cdr3_aa: CASSEGVGGRQHQHF
v_call: TRBV6-1
j_call: TRBJ1-5
d_call: -
clone_size: many

cdr3_nt: TGCGCCAGCAGCTCTCAATGCGGGAGTTCCGCCGAGCAGTACTTC
cdr3_aa: CASSSQCGSSAEQYF
v_call: TRBV5-1
j_call: TRBJ2-7
d_call: TRBD2
clone_size: few

cdr3_nt: TGTGCCAGTAGTGGTCTGAATCAGCCCCAGCATTTT
cdr3_aa: CASSGLNQPQHF
v_call: TRBV6-1
j_call: TRBJ1-5
d_call: -
clone_size: -

cdr3_nt: TGTGCCAGCAGCGTAGGCCCAGACTCGAATGAAAAACTGTTTTTT
cdr3_aa: CASSVGPDSNEKLFF
v_call: TRBV11-2
j_call: TRBJ1-4
d_call: -
clone_size: -

cdr3_nt: TGTGCCAGCAGCTCAGCGACGGGTAATAACGGGGAGCTGTTTTTT
cdr3_aa: CASSSATGNNGELFF
v_call: TRBV11-2
j_call: TRBJ2-2
d_call: -
clone_size: -

cdr3_nt: TGTGCCAGCAGCCCCGACAGGAATCAGCCCCAGCATTTT
cdr3_aa: CASSPDRNQPQHF
v_call: TRBV6-1
j_call: TRBJ1-5
d_call: -
clone_size: many

cdr3_nt: TGTGCCAGCAGTTTATTACCCTTCACGGCGTACAATGAGCAGTTCTTC
cdr3_aa: CASSLLPFTAYNEQFF
v_call: TRBV27
j_call: TRBJ2-1
d_call: -
clone_size: -

cdr3_nt: TGCGCCAGCAGCCAAGAAAGAAGTGCAATTCTCCATGAACGGTTCTTC
cdr3_aa: CASSQERSAILHERFF
v_call: TRBV4-3
j_call: TRBJ2-1
d_call: -
clone_size: -

cdr3_nt: TGCTCCAGAAGCCTGGGGGGGGAATGGCCCCAGCATTTT
cdr3_aa: CSRSLGGEWPQHF
v_call: TRBV5-1
j_call: TRBJ1-5
d_call: -
clone_size: -

cdr3_nt: TGCGCCACCCTTGATGGTCGTCCCAATGAGCAGTTCTTC
cdr3_aa: CATLDGRPNEQFF
v_call: TRBV10-2
j_call: TRBJ2-1
d_call: -
clone_size: many

cdr3_nt: TGTGCCAGCAGTTACGATGGGAGGACTAGCGGGATCTACGAGCAGTACTTC
cdr3_aa: CASSYDGRTSGIYEQYF
v_call: TRBV6-2/TRBV6-3
j_call: TRBJ2-7
d_call: TRBD2
clone_size: many

cdr3_nt: TGTGCCAGCAGAGGGACTAACGGAGACACAGATACGCAGTATTTT
cdr3_aa: CASRGTNGDTDTQYF
v_call: TRBV11-2
j_call: TRBJ2-3
d_call: TRBD2
clone_size: few

cdr3_nt: TGTGCCAGCAGTATCCTAATGTACCAAGAGACCCAATACTTC
cdr3_aa: CASSILMYQETQYF
v_call: TRBV12-3/TRBV12-4
j_call: TRBJ2-5
d_call: -
clone_size: few

cdr3_nt: TGTGCCAGCAGTTTACGACAGGGAAATGAAAAACTGTTTTTT
cdr3_aa: CASSLRQGNEKLFF
v_call: TRBV6-2/TRBV6-3
j_call: TRBJ1-4
d_call: TRBD1
clone_size: medium-sized

cdr3_nt: TGTGCCAGCAGCTTAACGTCCTCCGCCTACGAGCAGTACTTC
cdr3_aa: CASSLTSSAYEQYF
v_call: TRBV7-3
j_call: TRBJ2-7
d_call: -
clone_size: -

cdr3_nt: TGTGCCAGCAGTCACCTATCTGGGGCCAACGTCCTGACTTTC
cdr3_aa: CASSHLSGANVLTF
v_call: TRBV12-3/TRBV12-4
j_call: TRBJ2-6
d_call: -
clone_size: many

cdr3_nt: TGTGCCAGCAGGCCGACTTTTGACAGGGCCTATGAGGAGTTCTTC
cdr3_aa: CASRPTFDRAYEEFF
v_call: TRBV6-1
j_call: TRBJ2-1
d_call: TRBD1
clone_size: -

cdr3_nt: -
cdr3_aa: CAISDFGEGEAFF
v_call: TRBV10-3
j_call: TRBJ1-1
d_call: -
clone_size: once

cdr3_nt: TGCGACAGCAGCCAGGGGTTTACGGGGCCCAATCAGCCCCACCATTTT
cdr3_aa: CDSSQGFTGPNQPHHF
v_call: TRBV11-2
j_call: TRBJ1-5
d_call: -
clone_size: -

cdr3_nt: TGTGCCAGCAACAGCGGGAGCAATGAGCAGTTCTTC
cdr3_aa: CASNSGSNEQFF
v_call: TRBV7-9
j_call: TRBJ2-1
d_call: TRBD2
clone_size: -

cdr3_nt: TGTGCCTGCAGCTTAGTACGTTTCGGGGAGCTGCTTTTC
cdr3_aa: CACSLVRFGELLF
v_call: TRBV11-1
j_call: TRBJ2-2
d_call: -
clone_size: -

cdr3_nt: TGTGCCAGCAGCCCGCAGACGGGGGGCAACATTCAGTACTTC
cdr3_aa: CASSPQTGGNIQYF
v_call: TRBV11-1
j_call: TRBJ2-4
d_call: -
clone_size: medium-sized

cdr3_nt: TGTGCCAGCAGAGGGGTACAGGGTTGGGATTATGGCAATCAGCCCCAGCATTTT
cdr3_aa: CASRGVQGWDYGNQPQHF
v_call: TRBV6-1
j_call: TRBJ1-5
d_call: -
clone_size: -

cdr3_nt: TGTGCCTCCTTGGAGCGGGTTGGCTACACCTTC
cdr3_aa: CASLERVGYTF
v_call: TRBV2
j_call: TRBJ1-2
d_call: -
clone_size: -

cdr3_nt: TGCAGCGTTGGACAGGTCAATCAGCGCCAGCATTTT
cdr3_aa: CSVGQVNQRQHF
v_call: TRBV29-1
j_call: TRBJ1-5
d_call: -
clone_size: -

cdr3_nt: TGTGCCAACAGTCAACTAGCGGGAGACTACGAGCGGTACTTC
cdr3_aa: CANSQLAGDYERYF
v_call: TRBV28
j_call: TRBJ2-7
d_call: TRBD2
clone_size: few

cdr3_nt: TGTGCCAGCAGTTCCAGACCGGATCAGCCCCAGCATTTT
cdr3_aa: CASSSRPDQPQHF
v_call: TRBV6-5
j_call: TRBJ1-5
d_call: -
clone_size: many

cdr3_nt: TGTGCCAGCACCTTCAACCAGTTTGGCACCGGGGAACTGTCCTTT
cdr3_aa: CASTFNQFGTGELSF
v_call: TRBV13
j_call: TRBJ2-2
d_call: -
clone_size: -

cdr3_nt: TGTGCCAGCAGCGTGCGACGGGAGTTTGGCACCGGGGAGCTGTTTTTT
cdr3_aa: CASSVRREFGTGELFF
v_call: TRBV9
j_call: TRBJ2-2
d_call: -
clone_size: -